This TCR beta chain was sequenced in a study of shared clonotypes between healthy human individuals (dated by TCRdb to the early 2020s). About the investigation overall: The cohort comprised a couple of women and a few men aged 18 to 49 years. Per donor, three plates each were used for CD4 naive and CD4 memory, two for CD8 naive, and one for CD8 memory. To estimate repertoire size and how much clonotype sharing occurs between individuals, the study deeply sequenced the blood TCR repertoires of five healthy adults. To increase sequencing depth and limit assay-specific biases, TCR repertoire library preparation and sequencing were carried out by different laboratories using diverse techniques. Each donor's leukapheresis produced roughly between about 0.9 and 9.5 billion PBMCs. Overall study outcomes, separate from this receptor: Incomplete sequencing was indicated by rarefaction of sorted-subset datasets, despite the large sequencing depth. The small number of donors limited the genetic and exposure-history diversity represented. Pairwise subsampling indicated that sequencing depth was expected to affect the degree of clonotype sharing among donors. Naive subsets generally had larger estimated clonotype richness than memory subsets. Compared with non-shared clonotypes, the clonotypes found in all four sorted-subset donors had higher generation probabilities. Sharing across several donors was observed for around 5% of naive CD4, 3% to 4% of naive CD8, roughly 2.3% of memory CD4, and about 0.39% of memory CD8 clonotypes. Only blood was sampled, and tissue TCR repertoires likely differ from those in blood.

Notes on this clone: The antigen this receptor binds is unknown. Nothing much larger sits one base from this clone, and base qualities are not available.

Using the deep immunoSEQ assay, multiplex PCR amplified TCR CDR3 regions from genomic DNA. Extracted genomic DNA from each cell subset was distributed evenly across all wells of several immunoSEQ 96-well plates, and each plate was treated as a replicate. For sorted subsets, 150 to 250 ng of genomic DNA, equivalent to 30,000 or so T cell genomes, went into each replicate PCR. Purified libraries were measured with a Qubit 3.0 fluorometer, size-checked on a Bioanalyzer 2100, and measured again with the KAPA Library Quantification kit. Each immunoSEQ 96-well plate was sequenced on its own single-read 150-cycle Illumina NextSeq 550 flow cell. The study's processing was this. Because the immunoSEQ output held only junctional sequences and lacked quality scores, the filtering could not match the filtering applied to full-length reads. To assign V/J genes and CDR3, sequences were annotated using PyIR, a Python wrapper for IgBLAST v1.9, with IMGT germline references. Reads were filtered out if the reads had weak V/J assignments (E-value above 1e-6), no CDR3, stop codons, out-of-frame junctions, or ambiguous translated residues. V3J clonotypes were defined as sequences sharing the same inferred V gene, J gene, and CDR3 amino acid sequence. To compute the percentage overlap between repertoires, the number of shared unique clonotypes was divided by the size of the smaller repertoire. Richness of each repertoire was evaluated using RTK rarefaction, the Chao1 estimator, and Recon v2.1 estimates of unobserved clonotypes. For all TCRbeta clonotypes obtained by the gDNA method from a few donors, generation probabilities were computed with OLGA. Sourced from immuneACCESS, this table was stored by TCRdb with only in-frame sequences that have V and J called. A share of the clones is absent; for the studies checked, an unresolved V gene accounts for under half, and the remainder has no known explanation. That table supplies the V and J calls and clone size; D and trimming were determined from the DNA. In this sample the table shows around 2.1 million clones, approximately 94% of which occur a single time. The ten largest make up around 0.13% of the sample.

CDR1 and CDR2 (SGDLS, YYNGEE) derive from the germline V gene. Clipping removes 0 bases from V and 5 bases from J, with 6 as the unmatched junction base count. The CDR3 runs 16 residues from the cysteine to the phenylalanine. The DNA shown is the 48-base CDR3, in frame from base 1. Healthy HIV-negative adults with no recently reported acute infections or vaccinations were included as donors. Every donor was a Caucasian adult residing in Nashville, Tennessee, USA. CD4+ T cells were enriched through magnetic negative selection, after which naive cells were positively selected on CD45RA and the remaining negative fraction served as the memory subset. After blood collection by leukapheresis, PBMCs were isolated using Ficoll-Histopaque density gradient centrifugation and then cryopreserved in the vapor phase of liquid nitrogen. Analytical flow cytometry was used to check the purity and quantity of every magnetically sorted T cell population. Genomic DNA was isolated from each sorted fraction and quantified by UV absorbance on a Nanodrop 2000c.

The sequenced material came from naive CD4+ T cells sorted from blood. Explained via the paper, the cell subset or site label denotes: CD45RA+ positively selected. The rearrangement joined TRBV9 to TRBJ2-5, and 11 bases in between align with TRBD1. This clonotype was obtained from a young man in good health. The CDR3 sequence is CASSVDRTGGQETQYF. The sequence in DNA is TGTGCCAGCAGCGTAGATCGGACAGGGGGCCAGGAGACCCAGTACTTC.